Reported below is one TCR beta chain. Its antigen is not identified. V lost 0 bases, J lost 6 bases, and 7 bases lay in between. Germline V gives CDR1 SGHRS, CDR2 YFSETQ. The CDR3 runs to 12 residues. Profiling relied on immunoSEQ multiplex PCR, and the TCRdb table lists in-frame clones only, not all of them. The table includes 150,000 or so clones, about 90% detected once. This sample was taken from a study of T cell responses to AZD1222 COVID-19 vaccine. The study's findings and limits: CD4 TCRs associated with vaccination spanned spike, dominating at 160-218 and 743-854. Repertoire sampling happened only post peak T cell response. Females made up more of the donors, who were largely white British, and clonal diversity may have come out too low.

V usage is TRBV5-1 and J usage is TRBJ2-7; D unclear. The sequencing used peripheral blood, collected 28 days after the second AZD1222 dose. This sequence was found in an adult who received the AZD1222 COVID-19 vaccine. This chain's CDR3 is CASSLGSVEQYF. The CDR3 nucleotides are TGCGCCAGCAGCTTGGGTTCGGTCGAGCAGTACTTC.